The 23 T cell receptor beta chains below all came from one sample that was sequenced in a study of cytomegalovirus exposure and HLA in healthy donors. Using immunoSEQ multiplex PCR, the repertoire was profiled, and TCRdb retains in-frame clones only, with some absent. This table has some 170,000 clones, just under 90% appearing once. Sequenced material: PBMCs. These receptors all stem from a woman aged 25 to 45 in good health and CMV-seronegative.

This clone appeared a single time. The chain employs TRBV6-5 and TRBJ1-2; D is unresolved. V was cut by 0 bases and J by 1 base, with 6 bases left in between. CDR1 and CDR2 (germline): MNHEY, SVGAGI. The CDR3 has 14 residues. The CDR3 reads CASSYSSVNYGYTF. In DNA, the CDR3 is TGTGCCAGCAGTTACTCCTCTGTTAACTATGGCTACACCTTC.

The chain carries TRBV7-9 and TRBJ1-1; TRBD1 agrees at 7 bases. Trimming took 7 bases from V and 3 from J; bases not matched to a gene: 11. Germline V gives CDR1 SEHNR, CDR2 FQNEAQ (reference sequence). The CDR3 is made up of 15 amino acids. CDR3 protein: CASTVVGRGDTEAFF. CDR3 sequence (DNA): TGTGCCAGCACCGTCGTGGGCAGGGGGGACACTGAAGCTTTCTTT.

The chain is built from TRBV5-1 and TRBJ1-2; 7 bases align to TRBD1. The CDR3 contains 16 residues. Germline CDR1 reads SGHRS; CDR2 reads YFSETQ. Losses at the gene ends were 0 bases for V and 3 bases for J; bases not matched to a gene: 8. The CDR3 DNA sequence: TGCGCCAGCAGCTTGGCCGGAGGGGGCGAGTACTATGGCTACACCTTC. This gives the protein CASSLAGGGEYYGYTF.

The chain uses TRBV27 and TRBJ1-2, with 10 bases fitting TRBD1. Looked up from germline, CDR1 is MNHEY and CDR2 is SMNVEV (reference sequence). CDR3 length equals 17 residues. Trimming removed 5 bases from V and 8 bases from J; junction bases left unmatched: 17. CDR3 in DNA: TGTGCCAGCAGTCCAACCGGGACAGGGGCGGGGGGGGACGGCTACACCTTC. Translation: CASSPTGTGAGGDGYTF.

This clone was seen just once. The chain links TRBV11-2 to TRBJ1-2; the D gene is possibly TRBD1 (6 bases). The CDR3 loop spans 12 amino acids. Germline V gives CDR1 SGHAT, CDR2 FQNNGV. Trimming took off 7 bases at V and 2 bases at J, with 8 bases between the two ends. The CDR3, as DNA: TGTGCCAGCACTGGACAGAACTATGGCTACACCTTC. Residues: CASTGQNYGYTF.

With regard to this clone: Other DNA sequences in the same sample also yield this CDR3. V gene TRBV5-1 combines with J gene TRBJ2-7; TRBD2 agrees at 8 bases. The CDR3 contains 14 residues. Germline CDR1 is SGHRS and CDR2 is YFSETQ. V lost 2 bases to trimming and J lost 4 bases; unmatched junction nucleotides: 5. The CDR3 DNA is TGCGCCAGCAGCTTCGGGGGGGGCGGATACGAGCAGTACTTC. The encoded protein is CASSFGGGGYEQYF.

The chain uses TRBV5-1 and TRBJ1-4; 7 bases line up with TRBD1. CDR3 size: 15 residues. V shed 4 bases, J shed 5 bases, and the junction held 8 bases outside the gene matches. Germline loops: CDR1 SGHRS, CDR2 YFSETQ. The DNA for the CDR3 is TGCGCCAGCAGCCCGCTGACAGGGAAGAATGAAAAACTGTTTTTT. The encoded protein is CASSPLTGKNEKLFF.

J is TRBJ2-3 and V is TRBV30, with a possible D match to TRBD2 (6 bases). This CDR3 spans 15 amino acids. The V gene lost 0 bases and the J gene lost 4 bases, with 14 bases spanning the gap. Germline V CDR1 and CDR2: GTSNPN, SVGIG (reference sequence). The CDR3 DNA is TGTGCCTGGAGTGTAGGCGGGACGGGTTCAGATACGCAGTATTTT. Encoded protein: CAWSVGGTGSDTQYF.

This clone was recorded once. This chain connects TRBV5-1 to TRBJ2-3, with TRBD2 identical over 13 bases. Losses at the gene ends were 3 bases for V and 4 bases for J; bases not matched to a gene: 5. Germline V CDR1 and CDR2: SGHRS, YFSETQ. The length of the CDR3 is 16 residues. As DNA, the CDR3 is TGCGCCAGCAGCTCAACTAGCGGGGGGGCTTCAGATACGCAGTATTTT. Its protein product is CASSSTSGGASDTQYF.

This rearrangement joins TRBV6-1 to TRBJ1-2; 7 bases match TRBD1. V shed 8 bases, J shed 4 bases, and the junction held 10 bases outside the gene matches. This CDR3 has 14 residues. Per germline, CDR1 MNHNS and CDR2 SASEGT. The CDR3 DNA is TGTGCCAGCTGGCGAACGGGACAGCTCTATGGCTACACCTTC. Encoded protein: CASWRTGQLYGYTF.

The rearrangement links TRBV21-1 to TRBJ2-7; the table's D call, TRBD1, was not checked against the DNA. TRBV21-1 is noted as a pseudogene. This CDR3 comprises 16 residues. CDR3 in DNA: TGTGCCAGCAGTTCCAAAAGGACAGCACCTTACTACGAGCAGTACTTC. Translating it yields CASSSKRTAPYYEQYF.

This clone has a single count. V and J are TRBV4-1 and TRBJ1-1, with D uncertain. The V end lost 4 bases, the J end lost 4 bases, and 10 bases lay between the germline ends. Germline CDR1 and CDR2: MGHRA and YSYEKL. The CDR3 extends over 13 amino acids. CDR3 in DNA: TGCGCCAGCAGCCTCCCCCGGGGCACTGAAGCTTTCTTT. Translating it yields CASSLPRGTEAFF.

The chain uses TRBV27 and TRBJ1-2; TRBD1 is a possible D gene (6 bases). CDR1 MNHEY and CDR2 SMNVEV come from the germline V gene (reference sequence). V lost 0 bases to trimming and J lost 5 bases, with 13 bases between them. This CDR3 comprises 15 residues. CDR3 protein: CASSLSGGARYGYTF. The CDR3 DNA reads TGTGCCAGCAGTTTATCGGGGGGGGCAAGATATGGCTACACCTTC.

V is TRBV7-8 and J is TRBJ2-7; D may be TRBD2 (6 bases). This CDR3 has 15 amino acids. V was shortened by 5 bases and J by 5 bases, with 19 bases between the two germline ends. Per the germline V gene, CDR1 is SGHVS and CDR2 is FQNEAQ. CDR3 nucleotide sequence: TGTGCCAGCAGCCCCAGGGTCAGGGAGCGGGACGAGCAGTACTTC. This translates into CASSPRVRERDEQYF.

The chain employs TRBV2 and TRBJ2-2, with 7 bases aligning to TRBD2. Germline loops: CDR1 SNHLY, CDR2 FYNNEI. The CDR3 spans 17 residues. The trim removed 0 bases at V and 7 bases at J, leaving 11 bases unmatched. CDR3 sequence: CASSEALREDADGELFF. The DNA for the CDR3 is TGTGCCAGCAGTGAAGCGCTTCGGGAGGACGCAGACGGGGAGCTGTTTTTT.

This chain joins TRBV14 and TRBJ2-7; possible D gene TRBD2, 5 bases. CDR1 is SGHDN and CDR2 is FVKESK in the germline V gene. V lost 2 bases, J lost 2 bases, and 16 bases lay in between. CDR3 length: 16 amino acids. Here the CDR3 reads CASSQTPRTGTYEQYF. DNA of the CDR3: TGTGCCAGCAGCCAAACTCCCAGGACGGGGACCTACGAGCAGTACTTC.

In this sample, this clone turned up once. J is TRBJ2-5 and V is TRBV25-1; D possibly corresponds to TRBD2 (6 bases). Germline V lookup: CDR1 MGHDK, CDR2 SYGVNS. The CDR3 length is 14 residues. Trimming shortened V by 3 bases and J by 5 bases, and 13 bases separated the two germline ends. As DNA, the CDR3 is TGTGCCAGCAGTGAGAGGAGGGAAGAGGAGACCCAGTACTTC. Amino acid sequence: CASSERREEETQYF. Filled out from reference TRBV25-1 and TRBJ2-5, the complete variable domain reads EADIYQTPRYLVIGTGKKITLECSQTMGHDKMYWYQQDPGMELHLIHYSYGVNSTEKGDLSSESTVSRIRTEHFPLTLESARPSHTSQYLCASSERREEETQYFGPGTRLLVL.

This chain uses TRBV18 with TRBJ1-1; 9 bases match TRBD1. The CDR3 has 13 residues. Germline assignment: CDR1 KGHSH and CDR2 LQKENI. The V segment lost 5 bases and the J segment 4 bases; nucleotides outside the gene matches: 2. CDR3 in amino acids: CASSTGGITEAFF. DNA for the CDR3: TGTGCCAGCTCAACAGGGGGCATCACTGAAGCTTTCTTT.

The V call is TRBV29-1, the J call TRBJ2-3; D perhaps matches TRBD2 (5 bases). Trimming took off 0 bases at V and 0 bases at J, with 16 bases between the two ends. Looked up from germline, CDR1 is SQVTM and CDR2 is ANQGSEA. CDR3 length: 17 amino acids. Here the CDR3 reads CSVEEGMVRTSTDTQYF. CDR3 DNA sequence: TGCAGCGTTGAAGAAGGGATGGTTCGGACTAGCACAGATACGCAGTATTTT.

This chain uses TRBV19 with TRBJ2-1; D is perhaps TRBD1 (6 bases). Between the trimmed V and J ends, which lost 5 bases and 3 bases, there was a span of 11 bases. From germline, CDR1 is LNHDA and CDR2 SQIVND (reference sequence). The CDR3 runs 14 residues. The CDR3: CASSRQGFYNEQFF. Written as DNA, the CDR3 is TGTGCCAGTAGTCGTCAGGGGTTCTACAATGAGCAGTTCTTC.

The chain recombines TRBV29-1 with TRBJ1-1; 9 bases match TRBD1. Trimming removed 5 bases from V and 3 bases from J; junction bases left unmatched: 13. Germline V gene data show CDR1 as SQVTM and CDR2 as ANQGSEA. The CDR3 runs 16 residues. The CDR3 loop reads CSVSPGQGRGDTEAFF. CDR3 DNA: TGCAGCGTTAGCCCGGGACAGGGAAGGGGGGACACTGAAGCTTTCTTT. The variable domain in full, completed from reference TRBV29-1 and TRBJ1-1, reads SAVISQKPSRDICQRGTSLTIQCQVDSQVTMMFWYRQQPGQSLTLIATANQGSEATYESGFVIDKFPISRPNLTFSTLTVSNMSPEDSSIYLCSVSPGQGRGDTEAFFGQGTRLTVV.

The chain employs TRBV5-6 and TRBJ2-1, with D possibly matching TRBD1 (6 bases). V lost 0 bases, J lost 5 bases, and 15 bases lay in between. This CDR3 contains 16 residues. Germline V gene data show CDR1 as SGHDT and CDR2 as YYEEEE. CDR3: CASSLVGTKGNNEQFF. CDR3 coding DNA: TGTGCCAGCAGCTTGGTAGGGACAAAGGGGAACAATGAGCAGTTCTTC. Full variable domain (outside the CDR3, taken from reference TRBV5-6 and TRBJ2-1): DAGVTQSPTHLIKTRGQQVTLRCSPKSGHDTVSWYQQALGQGPQFIFQYYEEEERQRGNFPDRFSGHQFPNYSSELNVNALLLGDSALYLCASSLVGTKGNNEQFFGPGTRLTVL.

The rearrangement links TRBV6-1 to TRBJ2-7; TRBD1 is a possible D gene (5 bases). Between the trimmed V and J ends, which lost 8 bases and 3 bases, there was a span of 14 bases. This CDR3 is built from 13 residues. Germline values: CDR1 MNHNS, CDR2 SASEGT. The CDR3 protein is CASGETELYEQYF. The CDR3 nucleotides read TGTGCCAGCGGAGAGACAGAACTCTACGAGCAGTACTTC.